In its sample, the clone carrying this T cell receptor (beta chain) was seen a few times. Antigen unknown. The data are from a study of CD8 T cells in ankylosing spondylitis. Study-wide results and caveats: Those disease-linked clones were CD8+; they were also relatively rare in peripheral blood. Earlier authors reported some of these motif variants in reactive arthritis synovial fluid and blood. Ankylosing spondylitis blood appeared to be characterized by a TCR beta motif of under ten highly homologous variants.

The CDR3 has 13 residues. With 2 bases removed from V and 7 bases from J, the gap between germline ends came to 15 bases. Per germline, CDR1 DFQATT and CDR2 SNEGSKA (reference sequence). Library preparation for TCR beta used quantitative 5'-RACE with molecular barcodes. MiXCR, applied by TCRdb to the 5' RACE reads, yields one record per CDR3 protein. Here the sample spans 500,000 to 650,000 distinct CDR3 sequences, 5.3% being singletons. Sequenced input: blood, either unsorted or a sorted T cell fraction (not recorded which). The V gene is TRBV20-1, the J gene TRBJ2-7, with a possible D match to TRBD2 (5 bases). The sequence came from a male donor with ankylosing spondylitis. CDR3 region: CSARMPGGQEQYF. The CDR3 nucleotides read TGCAGTGCTAGAATGCCCGGAGGCCAAGAGCAGTACTTC.